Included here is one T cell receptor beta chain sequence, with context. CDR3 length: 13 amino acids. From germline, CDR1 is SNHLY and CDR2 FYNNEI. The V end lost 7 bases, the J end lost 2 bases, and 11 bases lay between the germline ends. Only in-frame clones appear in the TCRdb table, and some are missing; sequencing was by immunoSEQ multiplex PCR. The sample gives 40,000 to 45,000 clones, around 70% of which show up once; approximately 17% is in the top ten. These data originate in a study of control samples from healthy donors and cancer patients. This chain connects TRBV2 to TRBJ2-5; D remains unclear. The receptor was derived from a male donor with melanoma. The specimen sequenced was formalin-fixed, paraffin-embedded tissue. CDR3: CASTSRRQETQYF. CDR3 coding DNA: TGTGCCAGCACTTCCCGGAGACAAGAGACCCAGTACTTC.